The 9 T cell receptor beta chains below all came from one sample that was sequenced in a study of PD-L1 blockade in urothelial cancer. Clones were sequenced by immunoSEQ multiplex PCR, and TCRdb holds only the in-frame ones, with some missing. Counted here are some 25,000 clones, 84% occurring once; the ten biggest clones make up around 10%. The sequencing used PBMCs, collected around atezolizumab (anti-PD-L1) treatment. Receptors originate from a man in his 70s with urothelial cancer.

V usage is TRBV18 and J usage is TRBJ2-2; a possible D gene is TRBD2 (6 bases). This CDR3 contains 14 residues. In germline, CDR1 is KGHSH, CDR2 LQKENI. V shed 2 bases and J shed 6 bases, with 10 bases lying between them. The CDR3 DNA follows: TGTGCCAGCTCACCATGGGTAGCGGCCGGGGAGCTGTTTTTT. It specifies CASSPWVAAGELFF.

The chain links TRBV29-1 to TRBJ2-1; possibly TRBD2 for D (7 bases). The ends were cut back, 4 bases at V and 4 bases at J, with 26 bases in the middle. The CDR3 is made up of 18 amino acids. Germline V lookup: CDR1 SQVTM, CDR2 ANQGSEA. The CDR3 DNA sequence: TGCAGCGTTGTTAAGGTAACGGCGGGGGCCGACGTTTACAATGAGCAGTTCTTC. The encoded protein is CSVVKVTAGADVYNEQFF.

The chain joins TRBV28 to TRBJ2-1; D may be TRBD2 (5 bases). The CDR3 consists of 15 residues. Trimming removed 6 bases from V and 2 bases from J, with 14 bases in between. In germline, CDR1 is MDHEN, CDR2 SYDVKM. CDR3 DNA sequence: TGTGCCAGCAGCTCTACTAGTTTGACCTACAATGAGCAGTTCTTC. Amino acids: CASSSTSLTYNEQFF.

This clone was seen only once. V usage is TRBV12-5 and J usage is TRBJ2-7, with 9 bases lining up with TRBD2. Unmatched junction bases numbered 6, after V lost 6 bases and J lost 0 bases. The CDR3 is 15 amino acids. CDR1 and CDR2 (germline): LGHNT, FRNRAP. The DNA of the CDR3 is TGTGCTAGTGGATTTACTAGCGGGCCCTCCTACGAGCAGTACTTC. Translated, it gives CASGFTSGPSYEQYF.

The genes are TRBV20-1 and TRBJ2-1, with D hard to call. This CDR3 comprises 10 residues. Germline CDR1 DFQATT, CDR2 SNEGSKA (reference sequence). V lost 1 base, J lost 8 bases, and 3 bases lay in between. The CDR3 spells CSARADEQFF. CDR3 in DNA: TGCAGTGCTAGAGCAGATGAGCAGTTCTTC.

This clone has only one observation. This sequence joins TRBV9 and TRBJ2-7, with D perhaps matching TRBD2 (5 bases). CDR3 length: 13 residues. V was pared by 3 bases and J by 0 bases, with 7 bases between. Germline CDR1 and CDR2: SGDLS and YYNGEE. CDR3 DNA sequence: TGTGCCAGCAGCGCGGGATTCTCCTACGAGCAGTACTTC. Residues: CASSAGFSYEQYF.

The chain couples TRBV19 to TRBJ2-7; D might be TRBD1 (5 bases). The CDR3 spans 13 residues. The V and J ends lost 3 bases and 5 bases respectively, with 11 bases between them. Germline V lookup: CDR1 LNHDA, CDR2 SQIVND (reference sequence). The CDR3 region is CASSIGRVDEQYF. In DNA, the CDR3 is TGTGCCAGTAGTATCGGCAGGGTCGACGAGCAGTACTTC.

J is TRBJ1-1 and V is TRBV6-5; D is unclear. CDR1 MNHEY and CDR2 SVGAGI come from the germline V gene. Between the trimmed V and J ends, which lost 0 bases and 6 bases, there was a span of 11 bases. The CDR3 has 14 residues. Here the CDR3 DNA reads TGTGCCAGCAGTTACTCCCCGGTGAGGTCTGAAGCTTTCTTT. Its protein is CASSYSPVRSEAFF.

The chain links TRBV10-3 to TRBJ2-3; 15 nucleotides line up with TRBD2. The ends lost 4 bases at V and 3 bases at J; junction bases unmatched: 8. The CDR3 totals 18 residues. Germline assignment: CDR1 ENHRY and CDR2 SYGVKD. CDR3 sequence: CAISGTSGRVLQTDTQYF. CDR3 nucleotide sequence: TGTGCCATCAGTGGGACTAGCGGGAGGGTTTTGCAGACAGATACGCAGTATTTT.